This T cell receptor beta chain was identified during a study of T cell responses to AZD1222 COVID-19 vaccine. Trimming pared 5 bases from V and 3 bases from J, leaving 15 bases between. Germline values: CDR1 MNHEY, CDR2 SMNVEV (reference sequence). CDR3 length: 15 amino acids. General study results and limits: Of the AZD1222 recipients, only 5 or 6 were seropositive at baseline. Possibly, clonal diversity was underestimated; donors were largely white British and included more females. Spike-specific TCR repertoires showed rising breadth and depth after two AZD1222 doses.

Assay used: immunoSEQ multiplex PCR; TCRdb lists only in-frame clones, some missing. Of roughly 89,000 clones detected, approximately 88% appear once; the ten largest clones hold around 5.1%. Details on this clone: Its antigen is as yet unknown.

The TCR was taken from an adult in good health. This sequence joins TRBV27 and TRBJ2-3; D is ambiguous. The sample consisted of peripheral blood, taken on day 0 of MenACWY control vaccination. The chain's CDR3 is CASSRSDGYTDTQYF. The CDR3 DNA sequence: TGTGCCAGCAGTCGGTCGGATGGGTATACAGATACGCAGTATTTT.